This paragraph reports one T cell receptor beta chain. Its specificity is unknown. The entry originates in a study of T cell repertoires in cytomegalovirus infection. TCRdb redid the calling of the reads with MiXCR, one entry per CDR3 protein. The sample has tens of thousands of distinct CDR3 sequences, 20% to 25% seen once; the top ten hold approximately 61%. With 8 bases removed from V and 0 bases from J, the gap between germline ends came to 5 bases. The CDR3 contains 12 residues. Germline CDR1 and CDR2: SGHTA and FQGNSA. This clonotype was obtained from a human donor in good health (CMV status not recorded). Some clones in this sample may be carry-over from other donors' samples. V and J are TRBV7-2 and TRBJ2-1; D is unclear. The sample consisted of CD8+ T cells from cultured PBMCs, taken from culture after CMV antigen stimulation. The CDR3 DNA is TGTGCCAGCGTGAGCTCCTACAATGAGCAGTTCTTC. This translates into CASVSSYNEQFF.